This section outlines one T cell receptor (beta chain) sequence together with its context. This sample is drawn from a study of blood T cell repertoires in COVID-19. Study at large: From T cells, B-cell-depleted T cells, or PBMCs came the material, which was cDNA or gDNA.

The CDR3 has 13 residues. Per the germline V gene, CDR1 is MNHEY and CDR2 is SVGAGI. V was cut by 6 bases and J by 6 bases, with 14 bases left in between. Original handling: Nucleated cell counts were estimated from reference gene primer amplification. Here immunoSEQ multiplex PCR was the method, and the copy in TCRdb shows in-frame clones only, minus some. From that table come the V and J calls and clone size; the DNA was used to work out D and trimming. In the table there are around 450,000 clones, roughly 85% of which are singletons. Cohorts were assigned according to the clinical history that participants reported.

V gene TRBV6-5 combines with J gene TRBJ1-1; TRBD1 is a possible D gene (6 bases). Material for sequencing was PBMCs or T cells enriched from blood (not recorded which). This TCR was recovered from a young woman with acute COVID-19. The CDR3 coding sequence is TGTGCCAGCAGCTACCGGGGGGCCGCTGAAGCTTTCTTT. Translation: CASSYRGAAEAFF.